This is a list of T cell receptor beta chains from one sample in a study of T cells after posttransplantation cyclophosphamide. TCRdb keeps only in-frame clones here, not all; method: immunoSEQ multiplex PCR. The data show about 33,000 clones, with none appearing a single time. The sequencing input was PBMCs. The receptors originated from a girl between 5 and 17 years old in good health, CMV-negative, and a related stem cell transplant donor. The CDR3 runs from the conserved cysteine through the conserved F or W. D genes are given only for firm matches. Rows give clone size only sometimes, using once, few, many, or a class for an expanded clone.

D gene	clone size	V gene	J gene	CDR3 protein	CDR3 DNA
-	-	TRBV27	TRBJ2-1	CASSLSRGSNEQFF	TGTGCCAGCAGTTTATCGCGGGGTAGCAATGAGCAGTTCTTC
-	few	TRBV9	TRBJ1-4	CASSPFSDSNEKLFF	TGTGCCAGCAGCCCTTTCTCGGACAGTAATGAAAAACTGTTTTTT
TRBD2	-	TRBV28	TRBJ2-3	CASSQTSGRSADTQYF	TGTGCCAGCAGTCAGACTAGCGGGAGATCTGCAGATACGCAGTATTTT
-	-	TRBV7-8	TRBJ2-5	CASRRGRGRSRETQYF	TGTGCCAGCCGACGGGGTAGGGGGAGAAGTCGAGAGACCCAGTACTTC
TRBD2	-	TRBV18	TRBJ2-1	CASSPVSGRGNEQFF	TGTGCCAGCTCACCGGTAAGCGGGAGGGGCAATGAGCAGTTCTTC
TRBD2	many	TRBV10-3	TRBJ2-1	CAIRASGGAKNEQFF	TGTGCCATCAGGGCTAGCGGGGGGGCTAAAAATGAGCAGTTCTTC
-	-	TRBV28	TRBJ1-3	CASMEGPEVGYTIYF	TGTGCCAGCATGGAGGGCCCCGAGGTGGGGTACACCATATATTTT
-	-	TRBV14	TRBJ1-1	CASSLRHMNTEAFF	TGTGCCAGCAGCCTCAGGCACATGAACACTGAAGCTTTCTTT
-	many	TRBV2	TRBJ1-1	CASTPGGGAFSEAFF	TGTGCCAGCACCCCGGGGGGGGGAGCTTTCTCTGAAGCTTTCTTT
-	-	TRBV28	TRBJ2-5	CASSSTRTLGTQYF	TGTGCCAGCAGTTCAACTAGGACTTTGGGGACCCAGTACTTC
TRBD2	few	TRBV6-5	TRBJ2-3	CASSSTSGVTDAQYF	TGTGCCAGCAGTTCTACTAGCGGGGTAACAGATGCGCAGTATTTT
TRBD2	few	TRBV5-1	TRBJ2-5	CASSLGTSGGASGETQYF	TGCGCCAGCAGCCTGGGGACTAGCGGGGGGGCATCAGGAGAGACCCAGTACTTC
TRBD1	many	TRBV7-6	TRBJ1-5	CASSLGTGGNQPQHF	TGTGCCAGCAGCTTAGGGACAGGGGGGAATCAGCCCCAGCATTTT
-	many	TRBV19	TRBJ2-3	CASSIGGPPGDTQYF	TGTGCCAGTAGTATAGGCGGGCCTCCCGGAGATACGCAGTATTTT
TRBD2	many	TRBV4-2	TRBJ2-7	CASSQALTAGRTYEQYF	TGTGCCAGCAGCCAAGCCTTAACAGCGGGGCGGACCTACGAGCAGTACTTC
-	many	TRBV28	TRBJ2-1	CASSFPGSYNEQFF	TGTGCCAGCAGTTTTCCGGGATCATACAATGAGCAGTTCTTC
TRBD1	many	TRBV6-6	TRBJ2-7	CASRVRDRADEQYF	TGTGCCAGCAGAGTCCGGGACAGGGCGGACGAGCAGTACTTC
TRBD1	many	TRBV11-2	TRBJ2-7	CASSFGQGRGYEQYF	TGTGCCAGCAGCTTCGGACAGGGGCGCGGATACGAGCAGTACTTC
TRBD2	many	TRBV10-3	TRBJ2-3	CAITDSGGPDTQYF	TGTGCCATCACGGACTCGGGGGGGCCAGATACGCAGTATTTT
-	many	TRBV19	TRBJ1-3	CASISGQSGNTIYF	TGTGCCAGTATCAGCGGACAGTCTGGAAACACCATATATTTT
TRBD1	many	TRBV6-1	TRBJ1-2	CASIAGTGFGYGYTF	TGTGCCAGCATTGCCGGGACAGGGTTCGGTTATGGCTACACCTTC
-	few	TRBV2	TRBJ2-7	CASRGPRQGTEQYF	TGTGCCAGCAGGGGCCCAAGACAAGGAACCGAGCAGTACTTC
TRBD1	few	TRBV19	TRBJ2-5	CATEGTGGKETQYF	TGTGCCACCGAAGGGACAGGGGGTAAGGAGACCCAGTACTTC
-	-	TRBV5-6	TRBJ1-1	CASSPPGVTEAFF	TGTGCCAGCAGCCCCCCAGGGGTCACTGAAGCTTTCTTT
TRBD1	many	TRBV7-9	TRBJ2-2	CASSLTNPGTGDTGELFF	TGTGCCAGCAGCCTAACAAACCCCGGGACAGGGGACACCGGGGAGCTGTTTTTT
-	-	TRBV30	TRBJ1-1	CAWSVRSKHTEAFF	TGTGCCTGGAGTGTACGTTCCAAGCACACTGAAGCTTTCTTT
TRBD2	few	TRBV27	TRBJ2-4	CASSSPLAGGFVYIQYF	TGTGCCAGCAGTTCCCCCCTAGCGGGAGGATTCGTATACATTCAGTACTTC
-	few	TRBV19	TRBJ2-7	CARSGGPCEQYF	TGTGCCAGATCCGGGGGGCCCTGCGAGCAGTACTTC
TRBD1	many	TRBV19	TRBJ1-1	CASSISWRGQWNTEAFF	TGTGCCAGTAGTATTTCCTGGAGGGGACAGTGGAACACTGAAGCTTTCTTT
TRBD2	few	TRBV5-1	TRBJ2-5	CASSPGLAEETQYF	TGCGCCAGCAGCCCGGGACTAGCCGAAGAGACCCAGTACTTC
-	-	TRBV10-3	TRBJ1-2	CAISEFTGPGGYTF	TGTGCCATCAGTGAGTTTACAGGCCCCGGGGGCTACACCTTC
-	many	TRBV9	TRBJ1-1	CASSGSLSTEAFF	TGTGCCAGCAGCGGGAGCCTGAGCACTGAAGCTTTCTTT
-	many	TRBV10-3	TRBJ2-5	CATLPGGRETQYF	TGTGCCACCCTACCCGGGGGGCGAGAGACCCAGTACTTC
TRBD1	many	TRBV5-5	TRBJ1-2	CASTAGQGGYGYTF	TGTGCCAGCACCGCGGGACAGGGCGGCTATGGCTACACCTTC
TRBD2	many	TRBV2	TRBJ2-5	CARRTSGQETQYF	TGTGCCAGGCGGACTAGCGGACAAGAGACCCAGTACTTC
TRBD2	-	TRBV7-9	TRBJ2-7	CASSGGPSSGRAIEQYF	TGTGCCAGCAGCGGGGGACCGTCTAGCGGGAGGGCCATCGAGCAGTACTTC
-	many	TRBV29-1	TRBJ2-2	CSAQGMNTGELFF	TGCAGCGCCCAGGGTATGAACACCGGGGAGCTGTTTTTT
-	many	TRBV7-7	TRBJ2-2	CAASPAYGGELFF	TGTGCCGCCTCCCCAGCGTACGGCGGGGAGCTGTTTTTT
-	many	TRBV14	TRBJ2-2	CASSQARTSTGELFF	TGTGCCAGCAGCCAAGCTCGGACTTCCACCGGGGAGCTGTTTTTT
TRBD1	many	TRBV6-1	TRBJ2-1	CASRRQGAYNEQFF	TGTGCCAGCAGGCGTCAGGGGGCTTACAATGAGCAGTTCTTC
-	-	TRBV25-1	TRBJ2-3	CASSESRPPAPDTQYF	TGTGCCAGCAGTGAATCCAGGCCCCCTGCACCAGATACGCAGTATTTT
-	many	TRBV7-9	TRBJ2-1	CASSLGLANYNEQFF	TGTGCCAGCAGCTTGGGGCTAGCGAACTACAATGAGCAGTTCTTC
TRBD2	few	TRBV6-5	TRBJ2-7	CASSSSGGGGYEQYF	TGTGCCAGCAGTTCCTCGGGCGGGGGGGGGTACGAGCAGTACTTC
-	many	TRBV19	TRBJ1-1	CAAGEAFF	TGTGCCGCAGGTGAAGCTTTCTTT
TRBD1	many	TRBV5-1	TRBJ2-2	CASSLGDRATGELFF	TGCGCCAGCAGCTTGGGGGACAGGGCAACCGGGGAGCTGTTTTTT
TRBD1	many	TRBV5-1	TRBJ2-1	CASSLDRGLGYNEQFF	TGCGCCAGCAGCTTGGACAGGGGGCTAGGATACAATGAGCAGTTCTTC
TRBD2	many	TRBV2	TRBJ2-7	CASSTQGGLAGGTPF	TGTGCCAGCAGTACCCAAGGGGGACTAGCGGGAGGAACGCCCTTC
TRBD2	many	TRBV7-3	TRBJ2-7	CASSPGTSPYEQYF	TGTGCCAGCAGTCCCGGGACTAGCCCCTACGAGCAGTACTTC
TRBD1	-	TRBV29-1	TRBJ2-1	CSVRLTGAYNEQFF	TGCAGCGTTCGATTGACAGGGGCCTACAATGAGCAGTTCTTC
-	many	TRBV4-1	TRBJ2-6	CASSQGSDVLTF	TGCGCCAGCAGCCAAGGTTCGGACGTCCTGACTTTC
TRBD1	-	TRBV2	TRBJ2-1	CASSDETGGVNNEQFF	TGTGCCAGCAGTGATGAGACAGGGGGCGTCAACAATGAGCAGTTCTTC
-	many	TRBV4-2	TRBJ1-4	CASSSTGTDEKLFF	TGTGCCAGCAGCAGTACAGGGACCGACGAAAAACTGTTTTTT
TRBD1	many	TRBV9	TRBJ2-7	CASKKAGTGDLYEQYF	TGTGCCAGCAAGAAGGCTGGGACAGGAGACCTCTACGAGCAGTACTTC
-	few	TRBV30	TRBJ2-7	CAWSWAGASYEQYF	TGTGCCTGGAGCTGGGCAGGGGCCTCCTACGAGCAGTACTTC
TRBD1	many	TRBV20-1	TRBJ1-4	CSAGTGEKLFF	TGCAGTGCCGGGACAGGTGAAAAACTGTTTTTT
TRBD2	few	TRBV7-2	TRBJ2-1	CASSSLLAGSYNEQFF	TGTGCCAGCAGCTCCCTACTAGCGGGTTCCTACAATGAGCAGTTCTTC
-	many	TRBV4-1	TRBJ1-5	CASSYTQGYQPQHF	TGCGCCAGCAGCTACACACAGGGATATCAGCCCCAGCATTTT